This T cell receptor beta chain was recovered during a study of cytotoxic CD8 clonotypes in ibrutinib-treated CLL. This clone has only a few counts. As yet, its antigen is unknown. Study observations and caveats: T-cell clonality at baseline went above that of age-matched healthy donors and rose and fell with circulating CD8+ T-cell counts.

Some clones are missing from TCRdb's copy, which holds only in-frame ones; the method was immunoSEQ multiplex PCR. This sample yields over 250,000 clones, of which approximately 76% are seen a single time; around 5.1% belongs to the top ten. The TCR sequence derives from a human donor with chronic lymphocytic leukemia. Sample: PBMCs, taken at disease progression, from a patient treated with ibrutinib.

This CDR3 reads CASSEMISNQPQHF. CDR3 nucleotide sequence: TGTGCCAGCAGTGAAATGATAAGCAATCAGCCCCAGCATTTT. This rearrangement joins TRBV2 to TRBJ1-5; D is ambiguous. Between the trimmed V and J ends, which lost 2 bases and 1 base, there was a span of 6 bases. Germline loops: CDR1 SNHLY, CDR2 FYNNEI. This CDR3 spans 14 amino acids.